The T cell receptor beta chain described here comes from a study of T cells in Graves' hyperthyroidism and ophthalmopathy. V was trimmed by 10 bases and J by 4 bases, leaving 8 bases between them. Germline V gene data show CDR1 as MNHEY and CDR2 as SVGAGI. This CDR3 has 10 residues. Concerning this clonotype: What it binds is unknown.

TCR beta CDR3 region amplification was performed from RNA transcripts. The HTBI primer set drove a first-round RT-PCR of the TCR CDR3. MiXCR, applied by TCRdb to the multiplex PCR reads, yields one record per CDR3 protein. The sample lists 400,000 to 550,000 distinct CDR3 sequences, around 24% occurring once. Notes on the study in general: Blood also carried most thyroid clonotypes expanded above 0.001.

The chain recombines TRBV6-5 with TRBJ2-7; the D is unclear. The TCR was taken from a woman aged 25-40 years with Graves' ophthalmopathy. What was sequenced was blood. The CDR3 coding sequence is TGTGCCACGACGCGGTACGAGCAGTACTTC. It codes for CATTRYEQYF.